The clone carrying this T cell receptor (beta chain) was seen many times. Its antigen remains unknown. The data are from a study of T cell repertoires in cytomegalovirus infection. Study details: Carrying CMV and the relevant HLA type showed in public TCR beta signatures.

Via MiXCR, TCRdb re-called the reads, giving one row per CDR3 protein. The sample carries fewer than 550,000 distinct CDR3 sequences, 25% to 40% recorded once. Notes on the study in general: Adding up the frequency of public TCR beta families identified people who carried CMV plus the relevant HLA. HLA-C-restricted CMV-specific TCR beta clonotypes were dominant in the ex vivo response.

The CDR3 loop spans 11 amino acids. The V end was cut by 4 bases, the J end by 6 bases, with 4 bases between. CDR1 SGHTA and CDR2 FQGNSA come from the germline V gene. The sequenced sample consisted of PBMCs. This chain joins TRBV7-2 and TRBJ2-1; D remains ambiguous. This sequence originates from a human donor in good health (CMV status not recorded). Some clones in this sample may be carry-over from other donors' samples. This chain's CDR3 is CASSYGNEQFF. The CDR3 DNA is TGTGCCAGCAGCTATGGCAATGAGCAGTTCTTC.